The 8 T cell receptor beta chains below come from one sample, sequenced in a study of blood T cell repertoires in COVID-19. TCRdb's table, derived via immunoSEQ multiplex PCR, lists solely in-frame clones and lacks some. This sample yields 250,000 to 350,000 clones, of which more than 70% are seen a single time; approximately 1.1% belongs to the top ten. The source material was peripheral blood. These receptors were collected from a woman aged 45 to 65 with acute or convalescent COVID-19.

CDR3 DNA sequence: TGTGCCATCTTTGCACAGGGGGCCGTTCGGGGCTACACCTTC. Residues: CAIFAQGAVRGYTF. The gene calls are TRBV2 and TRBJ1-2; 9 positions match TRBD1. This CDR3 spans 14 amino acids. The germline gives CDR1 SNHLY, CDR2 FYNNEI. Trimming at V came to 10 bases and at J to 8 bases, leaving 14 bases not matched to a gene. The full variable domain, in which reference TRBV2 and TRBJ1-2 provide the parts outside the CDR3, is EPEVTQTPSHQVTQMGQEVILRCVPISNHLYFYWYRQILGQKVEFLVSFYNNEISEKSEIFDDQFSVERPDGSNFTLKIRSTKLEDSAMYFCAIFAQGAVRGYTFGSGTRLTVV.

This chain joins TRBV11-2 and TRBJ1-6, with 11 nucleotides matching TRBD1. The CDR3 is made up of 17 amino acids. V shed 0 bases and J 7 bases; nucleotides not matched to a gene: 5. CDR1 is SGHAT, CDR2 FQNNGV, per germline. The CDR3 DNA is TGTGCCAGCAGCTTAGATCAGGGGACAGGGGGGAATTCACCCCTCCACTTT. Its translation is CASSLDQGTGGNSPLHF.

This chain joins TRBV7-8 and TRBJ1-5; weak D call: TRBD1 (5 bases). Trimming pared 5 bases from V and 2 bases from J, leaving 10 bases between. This CDR3 has 14 residues. The V gene's germline CDR1 is SGHVS and CDR2 FQNEAQ. CDR3 nucleotide sequence: TGTGCCAGCAGCGTCGACAGCCGCAATCAGCCCCAGCATTTT. As protein: CASSVDSRNQPQHF.

This clone has just one count. This CDR3 reads CASSVAPQGAGGNTIYF. As DNA, the CDR3 is TGTGCCAGCAGCGTAGCCCCCCAGGGGGCGGGTGGAAACACCATATATTTT. The chain uses TRBV9 and TRBJ1-3, with 8 bases that match TRBD1. With V trimmed by 0 bases and J by 3 bases, 8 bases remained unmatched. Germline V gene data show CDR1 as SGDLS and CDR2 as YYNGEE. The CDR3 sequence is 17 residues long.

The chain joins TRBV9 to TRBJ1-5; tentatively, D is TRBD1 (5 bases). Germline lookup yields CDR1 SGDLS and CDR2 YYNGEE. V was trimmed by 1 base and J by 9 bases, leaving 11 bases between them. The CDR3 totals 13 residues. CDR3: CASSVSVTGPQHF. The CDR3, as DNA: TGTGCCAGCAGCGTATCGGTCACAGGGCCCCAGCATTTT.

Only one count was recorded for this clone. The rearrangement uses TRBV5-1 and TRBJ2-1; D gene uncertain. V gave up 0 bases and J gave up 4 bases, with 5 bases separating them. CDR3 size: 13 residues. Germline lookup yields CDR1 SGHRS and CDR2 YFSETQ. The CDR3 sequence: CASSLASYNEQFF. The DNA for the CDR3 is TGCGCCAGCAGCTTGGCCTCTTACAATGAGCAGTTCTTC.

V and J are TRBV2 and TRBJ2-1; 11 bases align to TRBD2. Germline-derived CDR1 and CDR2 are SNHLY and FYNNEI. The CDR3 extends over 20 amino acids. V lost 3 bases and J lost 2; bases outside the gene matches: 15. CDR3 amino acids: CASSDGGRGSTSGAYNEQFF. In nucleotides, the CDR3 is TGTGCCAGCAGTGATGGAGGAAGGGGGTCGACTAGCGGGGCCTACAATGAGCAGTTCTTC.

The chain has TRBV6-1 and TRBJ2-5, with D tentatively TRBD2 (5 bases). The CDR3 covers 16 residues. Trimming took 0 bases from V and 2 from J, leaving 13 bases between them. The germline V gene encodes CDR1 MNHNS and CDR2 SASEGT. The CDR3 is CASSEAQGRGQETQYF. The DNA of the CDR3 is TGTGCCAGCAGTGAAGCTCAAGGCCGGGGACAAGAGACCCAGTACTTC.